This is a list of T cell receptor beta chains from one sample in a study of blood T cell repertoires in COVID-19. The protocol was immunoSEQ multiplex PCR, while the TCRdb copy is restricted to in-frame clones and leaves out a portion. The data contain under 300,000 clones, approximately 80% of them seen just once; the ten biggest clones take up about 2.3%. Sequencing was done on a sample of peripheral blood. All receptors derive from a man aged 35-49 years who had recovered from COVID-19. The CDR3 runs from the conserved cysteine through the conserved F or W. A D gene is named only where the DNA matches it firmly. Part of the rows lack a size; the others show once, few, many or a class for expanded clones.

cdr3_aa: CASSRQGITEAFF
cdr3_nt: TGTGCCAGTAGTAGACAGGGGATCACTGAAGCTTTCTTT
j_call: TRBJ1-1
d_call: TRBD1
clone_size: -
v_call: TRBV19

cdr3_aa: CASSQLVGQPQHF
cdr3_nt: TGCGCCAGCAGCCAGTTGGTCGGTCAGCCCCAGCATTTT
j_call: TRBJ1-5
d_call: -
clone_size: -
v_call: TRBV4-3

cdr3_aa: CASGESLGGGYTF
cdr3_nt: TGTGCCAGCGGAGAGAGTCTGGGTGGTGGCTACACCTTC
j_call: TRBJ1-2
d_call: -
clone_size: -
v_call: TRBV5-6

cdr3_aa: CASSSGTGPYEQYF
cdr3_nt: TGTGCCAGCAGTTCAGGGACAGGCCCCTACGAGCAGTACTTC
j_call: TRBJ2-7
d_call: TRBD1
clone_size: -
v_call: TRBV5-4

cdr3_aa: CAWSLWARAVTYEQYF
cdr3_nt: TGTGCCTGGAGTCTCTGGGCCCGAGCCGTTACCTACGAGCAGTACTTC
j_call: TRBJ2-7
d_call: -
clone_size: once
v_call: TRBV30

cdr3_aa: CASSERTGGTDTQYF
cdr3_nt: TGTGCCAGCAGTGAAAGGACAGGGGGCACAGATACGCAGTATTTT
j_call: TRBJ2-3
d_call: TRBD1
clone_size: -
v_call: TRBV2

cdr3_aa: CASSWTGAGELFF
cdr3_nt: TGTGCCAGCAGCTGGACTGGGGCCGGGGAGCTGTTTTTT
j_call: TRBJ2-2
d_call: -
clone_size: -
v_call: TRBV5-6

cdr3_aa: CASSPRLAGATVFF
cdr3_nt: TGCGCCAGCAGCCCTCGACTAGCGGGAGCCACCGTGTTCTTC
j_call: TRBJ2-1
d_call: TRBD2
clone_size: -
v_call: TRBV4-3

cdr3_aa: CASSLDRRAETQYF
cdr3_nt: TGTGCCAGCAGCTTAGATCGGAGGGCGGAGACCCAGTACTTC
j_call: TRBJ2-5
d_call: -
clone_size: -
v_call: TRBV7-2

cdr3_aa: CANSLAGTQGETQYF
cdr3_nt: TGTGCCAACAGCTTAGCCGGGACTCAAGGAGAGACCCAGTACTTC
j_call: TRBJ2-5
d_call: -
clone_size: -
v_call: TRBV7-2

cdr3_aa: CSVEEAHLETQYF
cdr3_nt: TGCAGCGTTGAAGAGGCCCACCTAGAGACCCAGTACTTC
j_call: TRBJ2-5
d_call: -
clone_size: -
v_call: TRBV29-1

cdr3_aa: CASSYGQYEQYF
cdr3_nt: TGTGCCAGCAGCTACGGACAGTACGAGCAGTACTTC
j_call: TRBJ2-7
d_call: -
clone_size: -
v_call: TRBV5-4

cdr3_aa: CASSRTGSGANVLTF
cdr3_nt: TGTGCCAGCAGCCGGACAGGGTCTGGGGCCAACGTCCTGACTTTC
j_call: TRBJ2-6
d_call: TRBD1
clone_size: -
v_call: TRBV7-9

cdr3_aa: CASSQLPEETQYF
cdr3_nt: TGTGCCAGCAGCCAATTGCCAGAAGAGACCCAGTACTTC
j_call: TRBJ2-5
d_call: -
clone_size: -
v_call: TRBV3-1/TRBV3-2

cdr3_aa: CSASTRSGGWYEQYF
cdr3_nt: TGCAGTGCTAGTACACGGTCGGGAGGATGGTACGAGCAGTACTTC
j_call: TRBJ2-7
d_call: TRBD2
clone_size: -
v_call: TRBV20-1

cdr3_aa: CASSLESSGMGGYTF
cdr3_nt: TGCGCCAGCAGCTTGGAGTCATCCGGAATGGGCGGCTACACCTTC
j_call: TRBJ1-2
d_call: -
clone_size: -
v_call: TRBV5-1

cdr3_aa: CASSLQGRVIQYF
cdr3_nt: TGTGCCAGCAGCCTTCAGGGTAGGGTCATTCAGTACTTC
j_call: TRBJ2-4
d_call: -
clone_size: -
v_call: TRBV3-1/TRBV3-2

cdr3_aa: CASSQGGGDGDIQYF
cdr3_nt: TGCGCCAGCAGCCAAGGAGGGGGGGACGGGGACATTCAGTACTTC
j_call: TRBJ2-4
d_call: -
clone_size: -
v_call: TRBV4-3

cdr3_aa: CASTIGRGAYTGELFF
cdr3_nt: TGTGCCAGTACCATAGGCCGGGGGGCGTATACCGGGGAGCTGTTTTTT
j_call: TRBJ2-2
d_call: -
clone_size: -
v_call: TRBV19

cdr3_aa: CASGGGRTQYF
cdr3_nt: TGTGCCAGTGGGGGCGGGAGGACCCAGTACTTC
j_call: TRBJ2-5
d_call: -
clone_size: -
v_call: TRBV2

cdr3_aa: CASSWGQGQDTQYF
cdr3_nt: TGCGCCAGCAGCTGGGGACAGGGTCAAGATACGCAGTATTTT
j_call: TRBJ2-3
d_call: TRBD1
clone_size: -
v_call: TRBV5-1

cdr3_aa: CASSPSSGESSYEQYF
cdr3_nt: TGTGCCAGCAGTCCGTCTAGCGGGGAAAGCTCCTACGAGCAGTACTTC
j_call: TRBJ2-7
d_call: TRBD2
clone_size: -
v_call: TRBV27

cdr3_aa: CASSPRDSANYNEQFF
cdr3_nt: TGTGCCAGCAGCCCCCGCGATAGCGCGAACTACAATGAGCAGTTCTTC
j_call: TRBJ2-1
d_call: -
clone_size: -
v_call: TRBV7-6

cdr3_aa: CASSQDIPGQGYNYGYTF
cdr3_nt: TGCGCCAGCAGCCAAGACATTCCGGGACAGGGGTATAACTATGGCTACACCTTC
j_call: TRBJ1-2
d_call: TRBD1
clone_size: -
v_call: TRBV4-3

cdr3_aa: CASSLASPGEQFF
cdr3_nt: TGTGCCAGCAGCTTAGCATCTCCAGGTGAGCAGTTCTTC
j_call: TRBJ2-1
d_call: -
clone_size: -
v_call: TRBV7-2

cdr3_aa: CAPSGGGAMGGGELFF
cdr3_nt: TGCGCCCCCAGCGGCGGGGGGGCAATGGGGGGCGGGGAGCTGTTTTTT
j_call: TRBJ2-2
d_call: TRBD2
clone_size: once
v_call: TRBV4-3

cdr3_aa: CASGGSGGEQYF
cdr3_nt: TGTGCCAGTGGAGGTTCCGGGGGCGAGCAGTACTTC
j_call: TRBJ2-7
d_call: -
clone_size: -
v_call: TRBV19

cdr3_aa: CSASIAASSYEQYF
cdr3_nt: TGCAGTGCTAGTATAGCGGCGAGCTCCTACGAGCAGTACTTC
j_call: TRBJ2-7
d_call: -
clone_size: -
v_call: TRBV20-1

cdr3_aa: CASSFDRGGLGVTEAFF
cdr3_nt: TGCGCCAGCAGCTTCGACAGGGGAGGATTGGGGGTCACTGAAGCTTTCTTT
j_call: TRBJ1-1
d_call: TRBD1
clone_size: few
v_call: TRBV5-1

cdr3_aa: CASTPGTANTGELFF
cdr3_nt: TGTGCCAGTACCCCCGGGACAGCGAACACCGGGGAGCTGTTTTTT
j_call: TRBJ2-2
d_call: TRBD1
clone_size: -
v_call: TRBV19

cdr3_aa: CASSPFPPGTTGELFF
cdr3_nt: TGTGCCAGCTCACCATTTCCCCCGGGAACCACCGGGGAGCTGTTTTTT
j_call: TRBJ2-2
d_call: -
clone_size: -
v_call: TRBV18

cdr3_aa: CASRRTGGDYGYTF
cdr3_nt: TGTGCCAGCAGACGCACAGGGGGGGACTATGGCTACACCTTC
j_call: TRBJ1-2
d_call: TRBD1
clone_size: -
v_call: TRBV6-6

cdr3_aa: CASSQLGGGNQPQHF
cdr3_nt: TGTGCCAGCTCACAACTCGGGGGAGGCAATCAGCCCCAGCATTTT
j_call: TRBJ1-5
d_call: -
clone_size: -
v_call: TRBV18

cdr3_aa: CASSLAFQPQHF
cdr3_nt: TGTGCCAGCAGTTTAGCTTTTCAGCCCCAGCATTTT
j_call: TRBJ1-5
d_call: -
clone_size: -
v_call: TRBV6-6

cdr3_aa: CASSVGTTTYEQYF
cdr3_nt: TGTGCCAGCAGCGTAGGGACTACTACCTACGAGCAGTACTTC
j_call: TRBJ2-7
d_call: -
clone_size: -
v_call: TRBV9

cdr3_aa: CASSSPRGVGNSPLHF
cdr3_nt: TGTGCCAGCAGCTCGCCCAGGGGTGTTGGGAATTCACCCCTCCACTTT
j_call: TRBJ1-6
d_call: -
clone_size: few
v_call: TRBV7-2

cdr3_aa: CASSFQGAETQYF
cdr3_nt: TGTGCCAGCAGTTTTCAGGGGGCGGAGACCCAGTACTTC
j_call: TRBJ2-5
d_call: TRBD1
clone_size: -
v_call: TRBV27

cdr3_aa: CASITNGAGVMNTEAFF
cdr3_nt: TGTGCCAGCATCACGAACGGGGCAGGGGTCATGAACACTGAAGCTTTCTTT
j_call: TRBJ1-1
d_call: -
clone_size: once
v_call: TRBV11-2

cdr3_aa: CASSQRLAGQETQYF
cdr3_nt: TGTGCCAGCAGCCAACGACTAGCGGGTCAAGAGACCCAGTACTTC
j_call: TRBJ2-5
d_call: TRBD2
clone_size: few
v_call: TRBV11-2

cdr3_aa: CASSRLTGLGMTNEKLFF
cdr3_nt: TGCGCCAGCAGCCGTCTAACAGGGCTTGGAATGACTAATGAAAAACTGTTTTTT
j_call: TRBJ1-4
d_call: -
clone_size: few
v_call: TRBV4-1